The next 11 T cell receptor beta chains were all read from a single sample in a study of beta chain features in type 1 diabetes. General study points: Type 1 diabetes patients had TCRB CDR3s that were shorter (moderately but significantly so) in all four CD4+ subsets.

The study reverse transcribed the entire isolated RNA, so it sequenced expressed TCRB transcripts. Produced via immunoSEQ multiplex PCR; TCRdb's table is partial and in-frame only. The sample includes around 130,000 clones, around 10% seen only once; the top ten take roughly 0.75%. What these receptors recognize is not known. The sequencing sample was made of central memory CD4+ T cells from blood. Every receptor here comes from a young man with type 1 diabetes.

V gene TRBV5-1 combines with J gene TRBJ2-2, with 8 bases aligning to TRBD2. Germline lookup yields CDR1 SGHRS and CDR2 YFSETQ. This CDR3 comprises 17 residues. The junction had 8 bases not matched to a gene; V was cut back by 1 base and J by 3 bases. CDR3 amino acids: CASSLLPAGEDTGELFF. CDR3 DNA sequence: TGCGCCAGCAGCTTGTTACCAGCGGGGGAGGACACCGGGGAGCTGTTTTTT. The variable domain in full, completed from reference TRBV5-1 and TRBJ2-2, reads KAGVTQTPRYLIKTRGQQVTLSCSPISGHRSVSWYQQTPGQGLQFLFEYFSETQRNKGNFPGRFSGRQFSNSRSEMNVSTLELGDSALYLCASSLLPAGEDTGELFFGEGSRLTVL.

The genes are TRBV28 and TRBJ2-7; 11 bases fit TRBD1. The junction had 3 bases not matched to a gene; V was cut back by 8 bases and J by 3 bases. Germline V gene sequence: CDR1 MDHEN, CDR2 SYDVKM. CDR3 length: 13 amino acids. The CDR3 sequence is CASAGTGGYEQYF. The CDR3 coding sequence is TGTGCCAGCGCCGGGACAGGGGGCTACGAGCAGTACTTC. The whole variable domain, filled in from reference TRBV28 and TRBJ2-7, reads DVKVTQSSRYLVKRTGEKVFLECVQDMDHENMFWYRQDPGLGLRLIYFSYDVKMKEKGDIPEGYSVSREKKERFSLILESASTNQTSMYLCASAGTGGYEQYFGPGTRLTVT.

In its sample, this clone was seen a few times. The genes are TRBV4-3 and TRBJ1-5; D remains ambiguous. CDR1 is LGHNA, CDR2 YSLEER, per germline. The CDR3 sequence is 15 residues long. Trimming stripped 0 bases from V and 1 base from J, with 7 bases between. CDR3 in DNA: TGCGCCAGCAGCCAAGAGCCCCAGAGCAATCAGCCCCAGCATTTT. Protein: CASSQEPQSNQPQHF.

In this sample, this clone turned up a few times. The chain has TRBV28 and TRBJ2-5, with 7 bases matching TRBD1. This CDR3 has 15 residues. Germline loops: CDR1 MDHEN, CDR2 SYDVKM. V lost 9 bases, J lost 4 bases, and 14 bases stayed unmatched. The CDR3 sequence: CASLLTGDRRETQYF. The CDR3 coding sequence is TGTGCCAGTCTCCTCACCGGGGACAGACGAGAGACCCAGTACTTC.

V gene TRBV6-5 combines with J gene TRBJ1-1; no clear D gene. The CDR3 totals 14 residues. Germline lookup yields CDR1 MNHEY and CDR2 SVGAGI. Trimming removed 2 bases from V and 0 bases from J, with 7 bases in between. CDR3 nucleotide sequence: TGTGCCAGCAGTTACGTTAATGTGAACACTGAAGCTTTCTTT. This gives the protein CASSYVNVNTEAFF.

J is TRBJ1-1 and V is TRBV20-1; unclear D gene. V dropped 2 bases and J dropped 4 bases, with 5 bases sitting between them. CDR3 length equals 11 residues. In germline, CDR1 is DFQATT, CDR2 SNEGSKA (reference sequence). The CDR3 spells CSARKSTEAFF. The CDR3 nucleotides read TGCAGTGCTAGAAAGAGCACTGAAGCTTTCTTT.

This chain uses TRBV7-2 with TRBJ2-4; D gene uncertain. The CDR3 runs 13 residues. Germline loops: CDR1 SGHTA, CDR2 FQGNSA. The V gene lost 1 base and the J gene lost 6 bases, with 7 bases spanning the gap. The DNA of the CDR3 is TGTGCCAGCAGCTTAGGGCCTTTAAACATTCAGTACTTC. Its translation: CASSLGPLNIQYF.

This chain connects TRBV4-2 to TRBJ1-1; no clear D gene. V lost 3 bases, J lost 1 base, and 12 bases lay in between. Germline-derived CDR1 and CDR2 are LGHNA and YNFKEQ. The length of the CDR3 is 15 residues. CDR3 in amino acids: CASSQEVQRNTEAFF. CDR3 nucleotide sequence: TGTGCCAGCAGCCAGGAAGTTCAGCGGAACACTGAAGCTTTCTTT.

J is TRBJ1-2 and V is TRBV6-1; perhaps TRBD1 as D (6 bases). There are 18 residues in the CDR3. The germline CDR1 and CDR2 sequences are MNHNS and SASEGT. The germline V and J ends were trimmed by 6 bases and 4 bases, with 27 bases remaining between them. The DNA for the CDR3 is TGTGCCAGCAGCGAATACCACAATGCAGGGGATATCGGCTATGGCTACACCTTC. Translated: CASSEYHNAGDIGYGYTF.

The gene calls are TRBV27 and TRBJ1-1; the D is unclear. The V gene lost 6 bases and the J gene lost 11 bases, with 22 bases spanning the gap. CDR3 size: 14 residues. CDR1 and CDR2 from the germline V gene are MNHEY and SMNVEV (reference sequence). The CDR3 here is CASRAIPGTFGAFF. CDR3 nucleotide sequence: TGTGCCAGCAGAGCTATACCGGGAACATTCGGGGCTTTCTTT.

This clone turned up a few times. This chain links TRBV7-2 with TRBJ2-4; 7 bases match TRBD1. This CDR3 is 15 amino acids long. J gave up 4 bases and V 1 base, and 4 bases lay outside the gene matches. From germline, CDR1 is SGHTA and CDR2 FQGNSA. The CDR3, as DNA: TGTGCCAGCAGCTTAGGTGCACAGGGGAAAAACATTCAGTACTTC. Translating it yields CASSLGAQGKNIQYF. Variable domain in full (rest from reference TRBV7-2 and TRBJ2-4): GAGVSQSPSNKVTEKGKDVELRCDPISGHTALYWYRQSLGQGLEFLIYFQGNSAPDKSGLPSDRFSAERTGGSVSTLTIQRTQQEDSAVYLCASSLGAQGKNIQYFGAGTRLSVL.